The 30 T cell receptor beta chains below come from one sample, sequenced in a study of post-analysis software for immune sequencing data. Notes on the study in general: Controls showed lower frequencies than patients for 5 or 6 TRBV segments, and TRBV5-6, TRBV5-1 and TRBV20-1 were among these.

Libraries were made from TCR beta cDNA, and they carried unique molecular identifiers. Using its own MiXCR run on the PCR reads, TCRdb lists one record per CDR3 protein. The table shows 250,000 to 300,000 distinct CDR3 sequences, with about 40% occurring only once. Their specific antigens are unknown. Material: blood. All receptors derive from a girl aged 10-17 years with multiple sclerosis.

This clonotype showed up many times. The chain uses TRBV11-1 and TRBJ2-7; 9 bases are a match to TRBD1. The CDR3 consists of 13 residues. Germline V gene sequence: CDR1 SGHAT, CDR2 FQDESV (reference sequence). The ends lost 5 bases at V and 7 bases at J; junction bases unmatched: 6. The CDR3 DNA is TGTGCCAGCAGCCCGACAGGGGGGGAAGAGCAGTACTTC. Translated, it gives CASSPTGGEEQYF.

The chain is built from TRBV5-1 and TRBJ2-6; 13 bases line up with TRBD2. Germline CDR1 SGHRS, CDR2 YFSETQ. V lost 4 bases and J lost 0; bases outside the gene matches: 4. The CDR3 runs 18 residues. CDR3 sequence reads: CASSMGLAGSSGANVLTF. CDR3 DNA: TGCGCCAGCAGCATGGGACTAGCGGGGAGCTCTGGGGCCAACGTCCTGACTTTC.

This sequence joins TRBV18 and TRBJ1-1, with D possibly matching TRBD1 (5 bases). The CDR3 totals 15 residues. Germline-derived CDR1 and CDR2 are KGHSH and LQKENI. V dropped 5 bases and J dropped 0 bases, with 13 bases sitting between them. The CDR3 sequence is CASSTEGRMNTEAFF. In DNA form, the CDR3 reads TGTGCCAGCTCAACAGAGGGGAGGATGAACACTGAAGCTTTCTTT.

This clonotype has ten or more counts. The CDR3 sequence is CASRLDPRQGENIQYF. DNA for the CDR3: TGTGCCAGCAGACTAGATCCTCGACAGGGTGAAAACATTCAGTACTTC. The rearrangement uses TRBV6-2 or TRBV6-3 and TRBJ2-4, with 7 bases matching TRBD1. The J segment lost 5 bases and the V segment lost 6 bases, leaving 13 bases of the junction unmatched. CDR3 length: 16 residues. CDR1 is MNHEY, CDR2 SVGEGT, per germline.

This clonotype was counted a few times. The chain uses TRBV20-1 and TRBJ1-2; no clear D gene. Trimming took 2 bases from V and 0 from J, leaving 7 bases between them. Germline CDR1 DFQATT, CDR2 SNEGSKA (reference sequence). The CDR3 consists of 13 residues. CDR3 residues: CSARIRPNYGYTF. The CDR3, as DNA: TGCAGTGCTAGAATTCGCCCTAACTATGGCTACACCTTC.

The rearrangement links TRBV10-3 to TRBJ1-2; D unclear. Germline V gives CDR1 ENHRY, CDR2 SYGVKD. The CDR3 contains 12 residues. Trimming took off 6 bases at V and 2 bases at J, with 7 bases between the two ends. CDR3 sequence reads: CAISTDNYGYTF. CDR3 in DNA: TGTGCCATCAGCACGGACAACTATGGCTACACCTTC.

The V and J genes are TRBV20-1 and TRBJ2-7, with D possibly matching TRBD2 (6 bases). V was pared by 3 bases and J by 1 base, with 10 bases between. In germline, CDR1 is DFQATT, CDR2 SNEGSKA (reference sequence). The CDR3 contains 13 residues. The CDR3, as DNA: TGCAGTGCTAGCGGCGGGAAGTCCTACGAGCAGTACTTC. Translating gives CSASGGKSYEQYF.

This clonotype was counted a few times. The chain joins TRBV19 to TRBJ2-1; 10 positions match TRBD2. Germline V gene data show CDR1 as LNHDA and CDR2 as SQIVND (reference sequence). This CDR3 comprises 15 residues. Trimming removed 5 bases from V and 7 bases from J; junction bases left unmatched: 8. The CDR3 is CASSGASGSFNEQFF. For the CDR3, the DNA is TGTGCCAGTAGTGGGGCTAGCGGGAGTTTTAATGAGCAGTTCTTC.

Comments on this clonotype: One junction end disagrees with the germline gene, perhaps due to a read error. V is TRBV4-2 and J is TRBJ2-7, with 10 bases fitting TRBD2. CDR1 LGHNA and CDR2 YNFKEQ come from the germline V gene. The CDR3 has 16 residues. The chain's CDR3 is CVSSQVGTSVNNEQYF. The CDR3 nucleotides read TGTGTCAGCAGCCAAGTCGGGACTAGCGTTAACAATGAGCAGTACTTC.

On this clonotype itself: With a much larger clone just one base away, this may be a read error. The chain combines TRBV5-1 with TRBJ2-1; no reliable D call. V was shortened by 0 bases and J by 14 bases, with 9 bases between the two germline ends. This CDR3 region has 11 residues. Germline CDR1 and CDR2: SGHRS and YFSETQ. The CDR3 DNA reads TGCGCCAGCAGCTTGGGTCAGGCAGAGTTCTTC. This codes for CASSLGQAEFF.

This clonotype occurred once. The CDR3: CASIHPGQVYNEQFF. Written as DNA, the CDR3 is TGTGCCAGCATCCATCCGGGACAGGTCTACAATGAGCAGTTCTTC. V and J are TRBV6-2 or TRBV6-3 and TRBJ2-1, with 8 bases identical to TRBD1. The CDR3 spans 15 residues. V gave up 7 bases and J gave up 3 bases; unmatched junction bases: 8. The germline gives CDR1 MNHEY, CDR2 SVGEGT.

V and J are TRBV4-1 and TRBJ2-1, with 9 nucleotides matching TRBD2. The J call may be mistaken, given a closer DNA end match to TRBJ2-7. The germline V gene has CDR1 MGHRA and CDR2 YSYEKL. The CDR3 runs 19 residues. CDR3 sequence: CASSPAGTSRRGTYNEQYF. CDR3 bases: TGCGCCAGCAGCCCGGCCGGGACTAGCAGGAGGGGGACCTACAATGAGCAGTACTTC.

There are many counts of this clonotype. The genes are TRBV7-2 and TRBJ1-2; a possible D gene is TRBD1 (6 bases). V was shortened by 1 base and J by 8 bases, with 17 bases between the two germline ends. The CDR3 sequence is 15 residues long. Germline CDR1 SGHTA, CDR2 FQGNSA. In nucleotides, the CDR3 is TGTGCCAGCAGCTTAGGAGGGAGGGGGGCCGGGGGCTACACCTTC. Its protein product is CASSLGGRGAGGYTF.

This clonotype has a handful of counts. The chain is built from TRBV5-5 and TRBJ2-5; D is unclear. Gene TRBJ2-7 matches the end of the DNA better, so the J call may be wrong. The CDR3 totals 13 residues. CDR1 and CDR2 from the germline V gene are SGHKS and YYEKEE (reference sequence). This chain's CDR3 is CASSDGLRDEQYF. The CDR3 nucleotides are TGTGCCAGCAGCGACGGGCTACGAGACGAGCAGTACTTC.

This clonotype was seen a handful of times. The chain recombines TRBV7-8 with TRBJ1-4, with 7 positions matching TRBD1. With 1 base clipped from V and 8 bases from J, the junction kept 10 bases outside the gene matches. CDR1 is SGHVS, CDR2 FQNEAQ, per germline. The CDR3 totals 16 residues. The CDR3 spells CASSLVGGGRQEKLFF. In DNA form, the CDR3 reads TGTGCCAGCAGCTTAGTAGGGGGCGGTCGACAGGAAAAACTGTTTTTT. The complete variable domain, with remaining parts taken from reference TRBV7-8 and TRBJ1-4, reads GAGVSQSPRYKVAKRGQDVALRCDPISGHVSLFWYQQALGQGPEFLTYFQNEAQLDKSGLPSDRFFAERPEGSVSTLKIQRTQQEDSAVYLCASSLVGGGRQEKLFFGSGTQLSVL.

The chain uses TRBV10-3 and TRBJ2-7; D unresolved. This CDR3 region has 12 residues. Trimming cost V 2 bases and J 3 bases, with 5 bases left between them. Germline V gene data show CDR1 as ENHRY and CDR2 as SYGVKD. The chain's CDR3 is CAISETSYEQYF. Written as DNA, the CDR3 is TGTGCCATCAGTGAGACAAGCTACGAGCAGTACTTC.

Comment on this clonotype: One base away lies a much larger clone, so this may be a sequencing read error. The chain uses TRBV6-5 and TRBJ2-2, with 9 bases that match TRBD2. CDR3 length: 15 amino acids. Per the germline V gene, CDR1 is MNHEY and CDR2 is SVGAGI. CDR3 DNA sequence: TGTGCCAGCAGTCAAGGGACTAGCTTGACCGGGGAGCGGTTTTTT. Protein: CASSQGTSLTGERFF.

The rearrangement uses TRBV27 and TRBJ1-1; TRBD1 aligns across 7 bases. The CDR3 totals 14 residues. CDR1 is MNHEY and CDR2 is SMNVEV in the germline V gene (reference sequence). V lost 5 bases, J lost 4 bases, and 7 bases stayed unmatched. CDR3 coding DNA: TGTGCCAGCAGTAGGGACAGACTATTCACTGAAGCTTTCTTT. It yields the protein CASSRDRLFTEAFF.

This clonotype was observed once. The chain has TRBV5-1 and TRBJ2-3; 12 nucleotides match TRBD2. The CDR3 runs to 16 residues. Germline lookup yields CDR1 SGHRS and CDR2 YFSETQ. J gave up 8 bases and V 4 bases, and 11 bases lay outside the gene matches. CDR3: CASSPEPGLAGSTQYF. CDR3 DNA: TGCGCCAGCAGCCCAGAACCGGGACTAGCGGGTAGTACGCAGTATTTT.

This clonotype has more than one count but fewer than ten. V is TRBV14 and J is TRBJ2-3; the match to TRBD2 covers 11 bases. The CDR3 is 18 residues long. V was clipped by 5 bases and J by 6 bases; unmatched bases: 16. Germline V gene data show CDR1 as SGHDN and CDR2 as FVKESK. The CDR3 DNA reads TGTGCCAGCAGCTTCGGGGTAGCGGGAGGGAGTACGGCGGATACGCAGTATTTT. This translates into CASSFGVAGGSTADTQYF.

A word on this clonotype: This may stem from a read error, because a much larger clone lies one nucleotide away. As DNA, the CDR3 is TGCAGTGTTAGACAAAAAGGGGAAAACACAGATACGCAGTATTTT. It is translated as CSVRQKGENTDTQYF. The V gene is TRBV20-1, the J gene TRBJ2-3; D may be TRBD1 (5 bases). CDR3 length: 15 residues. Germline V CDR1 and CDR2: DFQATT, SNEGSKA (reference sequence).

This clonotype was observed many times. This chain links TRBV29-1 with TRBJ2-2; D unresolved. CDR3 length: 13 amino acids. The germline V and J ends were trimmed by 3 bases and 0 bases, with 5 bases remaining between them. Germline assignment: CDR1 SQVTM and CDR2 ANQGSEA. CDR3: CSVDWANTGELFF. The CDR3 DNA follows: TGCAGCGTTGATTGGGCGAACACCGGGGAGCTGTTTTTT.

Concerning this clonotype: This could be a read error, since a much larger clone is one nucleotide away. V and J are TRBV7-9 and TRBJ2-1, with 8 positions matching TRBD2. Trimming cost V 0 bases and J 8 bases; bases outside gene matches: 6. The CDR3 consists of 15 residues. CDR1 and CDR2 from the germline V gene are SEHNR and FQNEAQ (reference sequence). The CDR3 spells CASSLAGLVDHEQFF. CDR3 coding DNA: TGTGCCAGCAGCTTAGCGGGACTAGTTGACCATGAGCAGTTCTTC.

This clonotype was recorded once. A much larger clonotype is one base distant, so this may be a read error. The J gene is TRBJ1-2, the V gene TRBV7-3; a weak D match, TRBD1 (5 bases). The CDR3 is 13 amino acids. Per the germline V gene, CDR1 is SGHTA and CDR2 is FQGTGA. V lost 1 base, J lost 6 bases, and 9 bases lay in between. In DNA form, the CDR3 reads TGTGCCAGCAGCTTAAATCAGGGTGATGGCTACACCTTC. This codes for CASSLNQGDGYTF.

The table lists this clonotype with many counts. The chain recombines TRBV7-2 with TRBJ2-7; 8 positions agree with TRBD2. CDR1 is SGHTA and CDR2 is FQGNSA in the germline V gene. CDR3 size: 13 residues. The J segment lost 6 bases and the V segment lost 2 bases, leaving 3 bases of the junction unmatched. The CDR3: CASSLSSGSEQYF. In DNA form, the CDR3 reads TGTGCCAGCAGCTTATCCAGCGGGAGCGAGCAGTACTTC.

The J gene is TRBJ2-5, the V gene TRBV18, with 7 nucleotides matching TRBD2. V lost 4 bases to trimming and J lost 4 bases; unmatched junction nucleotides: 12. CDR1 and CDR2 from the germline V gene are KGHSH and LQKENI. This CDR3 contains 16 residues. CDR3 nucleotides: TGTGCCAGCTCACTACCGGCGGGGGTTTGGTTAGAGACCCAGTACTTC. Translated, it gives CASSLPAGVWLETQYF.

This chain connects TRBV6-5 to TRBJ1-5, with 9 positions matching TRBD1. The length of the CDR3 is 15 residues. V was pared by 6 bases and J by 0 bases, with 3 bases of the junction left unmatched. Germline CDR1 is MNHEY and CDR2 is SVGAGI. The CDR3 here is CASRVTGGSNQPQHF. For the CDR3, the DNA is TGTGCCAGCAGGGTGACAGGGGGTAGCAATCAGCCCCAGCATTTT.

This clonotype has a handful of counts. The chain is built from TRBV3-1 and TRBJ1-1; unclear D gene. Germline V gene data show CDR1 as LGHDT and CDR2 as YNNKEL (reference sequence). V was clipped by 2 bases and J by 4 bases, with 14 bases between them. The CDR3 sequence is 15 residues long. In nucleotides, the CDR3 is TGTGCCAGCAGCCAATTCCCTGACGGTTCCACTGAAGCTTTCTTT. It yields the protein CASSQFPDGSTEAFF.

This rearrangement joins TRBV20-1 to TRBJ2-7, with TRBD2 as a possible D gene (6 bases). In germline, CDR1 is DFQATT, CDR2 SNEGSKA (reference sequence). The CDR3 totals 12 residues. V lost 7 bases to trimming and J lost 2 bases, with 12 bases between them. The CDR3 nucleotides read TGCAGTGTAAATAGCGGCCCCTACGAGCAGTACTTC. Its protein product is CSVNSGPYEQYF.

In this sample, this clonotype turned up many times. This sequence joins TRBV7-9 and TRBJ2-1, with D possibly TRBD1 on 6 matching bases. Germline V gene lookup returns CDR1 SEHNR and CDR2 FQNEAQ (reference sequence). This CDR3 is 12 amino acids long. The ends were cut back, 1 base at V and 8 bases at J, with 6 bases in the middle. CDR3 sequence: CASSLGTDEQFF. CDR3 sequence (DNA): TGTGCCAGCAGCTTAGGGACAGATGAGCAGTTCTTC. The full variable domain, rest sourced from reference TRBV7-9 and TRBJ2-1, is DTGVSQNPRHKITKRGQNVTFRCDPISEHNRLYWYRQTLGQGPEFLTYFQNEAQLEKSRLLSDRFSAERPKGSFSTLEIQRTEQGDSAMYLCASSLGTDEQFFGPGTRLTVL.